Sequencing of this TCR beta chain was carried out in a study of control samples from healthy donors and cancer patients (dated by TCRdb to 2019 to 2021). V lost 3 bases and J lost 7 bases; the stretch between them is 10 bases long. The CDR3 contains 12 residues, cysteine and phenylalanine counted. Of all the DNA, just the CDR3 is kept, 36 bases in frame from base 1. The germline V gene (reference sequence) supplies CDR1 DFQATT and CDR2 SNEGSKA. Receptor amplification or capture employed the immunoSEQ multiplex PCR assay. This is the immuneACCESS table as TCRdb keeps it, with only in-frame sequences that have V and J called. A part of the clones is gone; compared with another copy, unresolved V genes explain less than half, and the rest is unexplained. The sample table holds approximately 100,000 clones, of which about four fifths were seen once. Clones ranked in the top ten supply more than 1.5% of the sample.

For this clone: It lacks a known antigen. Base qualities are missing; no much larger clone stands one base away.

The chain is assembled from TRBV20-1 and TRBJ2-1; a tentative D match to TRBD1 spans 5 bases. The source material was blood. This sequence was found in a man in his fifties or sixties in good health. Read as DNA, the sequence is TGCAGTGCTAGTCATGCAGGGAATGAGCAGTTCTTC. Translation gives CSASHAGNEQFF.